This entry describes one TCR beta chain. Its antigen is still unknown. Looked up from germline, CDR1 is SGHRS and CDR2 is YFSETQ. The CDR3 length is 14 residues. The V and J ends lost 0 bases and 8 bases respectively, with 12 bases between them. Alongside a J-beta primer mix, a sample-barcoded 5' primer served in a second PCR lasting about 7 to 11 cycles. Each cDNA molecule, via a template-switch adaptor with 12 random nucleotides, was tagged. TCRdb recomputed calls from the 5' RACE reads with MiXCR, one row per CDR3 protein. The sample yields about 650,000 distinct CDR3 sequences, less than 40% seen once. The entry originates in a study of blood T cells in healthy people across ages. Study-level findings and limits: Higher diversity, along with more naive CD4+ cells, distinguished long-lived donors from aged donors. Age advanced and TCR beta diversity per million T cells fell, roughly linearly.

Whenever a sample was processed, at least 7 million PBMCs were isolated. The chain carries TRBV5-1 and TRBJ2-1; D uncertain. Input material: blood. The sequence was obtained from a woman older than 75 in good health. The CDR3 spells CASSLVYPGDEQFF. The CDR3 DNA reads TGCGCCAGCAGCTTGGTGTACCCCGGAGATGAGCAGTTCTTC.